Detailed here is one T cell receptor beta chain. The antigen remains undetermined. The sample originates from a study of graft-versus-host responses after intestinal transplantation. Sequenced by immunoSEQ multiplex PCR; TCRdb stores in-frame clones only, minus some. The profile shows under 100,000 clones, just under 95% of them singletons. CDR3 length equals 18 residues. The V gene end was trimmed by 4 bases and the J gene end by 6 bases; junction bases not matched to a gene: 19. Germline CDR1 is SEHNR and CDR2 is FQNEAQ (reference sequence). This TCR was recovered from a human donor who was the organ donor for an intestinal transplant. V and J are TRBV7-9 and TRBJ2-5; 8 bases align to TRBD2. The sequenced sample was unstimulated CD8+ T cells sorted from spleen or lymph node cells, obtained before transplant. In DNA, the CDR3 is TGTGCCAGCAGCTCACGGGGGGGGGTCAGGGGAAGCGAAAAGACCCAGTACTTC. Translated: CASSSRGGVRGSEKTQYF.